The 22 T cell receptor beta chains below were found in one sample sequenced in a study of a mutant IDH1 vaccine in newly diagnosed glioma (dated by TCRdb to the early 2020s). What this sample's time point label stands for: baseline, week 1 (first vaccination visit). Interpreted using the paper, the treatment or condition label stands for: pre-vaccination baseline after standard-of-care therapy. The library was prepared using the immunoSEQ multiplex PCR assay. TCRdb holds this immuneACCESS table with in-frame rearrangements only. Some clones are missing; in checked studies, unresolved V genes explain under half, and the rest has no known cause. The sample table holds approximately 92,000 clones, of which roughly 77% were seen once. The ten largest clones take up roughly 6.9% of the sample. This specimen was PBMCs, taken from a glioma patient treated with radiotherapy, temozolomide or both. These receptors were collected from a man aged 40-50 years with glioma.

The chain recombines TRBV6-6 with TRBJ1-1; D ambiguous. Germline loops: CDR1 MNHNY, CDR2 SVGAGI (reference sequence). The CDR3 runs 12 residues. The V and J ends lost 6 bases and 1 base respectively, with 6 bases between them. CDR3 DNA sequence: TGTGCCAGCAGACTATCGAACACTGAAGCTTTCTTT. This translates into CASRLSNTEAFF.

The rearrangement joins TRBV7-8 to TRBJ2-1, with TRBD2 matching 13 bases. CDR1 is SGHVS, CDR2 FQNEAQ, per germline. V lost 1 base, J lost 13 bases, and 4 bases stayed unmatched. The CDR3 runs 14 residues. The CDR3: CASSLEGTSGNQFF. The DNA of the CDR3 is TGTGCCAGCAGCTTAGAAGGGACTAGCGGGAATCAGTTCTTC.

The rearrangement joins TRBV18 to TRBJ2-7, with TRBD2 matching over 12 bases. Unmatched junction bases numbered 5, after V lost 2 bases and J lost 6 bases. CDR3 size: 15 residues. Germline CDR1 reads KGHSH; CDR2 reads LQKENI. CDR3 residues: CASSPSTSGGSEQYF. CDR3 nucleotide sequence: TGTGCCAGCTCACCATCGACTAGCGGGGGATCCGAGCAGTACTTC.

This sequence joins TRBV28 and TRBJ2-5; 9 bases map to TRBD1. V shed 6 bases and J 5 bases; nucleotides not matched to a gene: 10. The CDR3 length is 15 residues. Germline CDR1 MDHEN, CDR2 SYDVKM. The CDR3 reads CASSRPGTGWETQYF. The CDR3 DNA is TGTGCCAGCAGCCGCCCGGGGACAGGGTGGGAGACCCAGTACTTC.

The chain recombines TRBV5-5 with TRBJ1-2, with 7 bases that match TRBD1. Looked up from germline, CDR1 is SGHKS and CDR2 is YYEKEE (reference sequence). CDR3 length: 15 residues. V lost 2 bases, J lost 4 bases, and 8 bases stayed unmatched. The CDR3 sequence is CASSFEIDRAYGYTF. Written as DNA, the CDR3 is TGTGCCAGCAGCTTCGAGATCGACAGGGCCTATGGCTACACCTTC.

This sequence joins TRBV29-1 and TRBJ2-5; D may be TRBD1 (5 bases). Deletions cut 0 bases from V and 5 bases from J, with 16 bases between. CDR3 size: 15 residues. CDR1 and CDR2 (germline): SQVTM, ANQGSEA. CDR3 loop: CSVEEEPQGSETQYF. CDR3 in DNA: TGCAGCGTTGAAGAAGAACCGCAGGGCTCTGAGACCCAGTACTTC.

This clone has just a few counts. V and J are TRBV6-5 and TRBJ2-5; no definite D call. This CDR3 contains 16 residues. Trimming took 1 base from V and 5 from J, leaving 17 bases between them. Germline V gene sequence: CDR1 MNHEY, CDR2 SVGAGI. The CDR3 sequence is CASSYLALSAQETQYF. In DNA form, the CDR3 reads TGTGCCAGCAGTTACTTGGCCCTTTCAGCGCAGGAGACCCAGTACTTC.

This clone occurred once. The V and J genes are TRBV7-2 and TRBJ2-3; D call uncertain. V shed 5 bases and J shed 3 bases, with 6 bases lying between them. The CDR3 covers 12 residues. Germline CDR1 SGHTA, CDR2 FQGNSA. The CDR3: CASSLDTDTQYF. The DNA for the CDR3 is TGTGCCAGCAGCCTGGATACAGATACGCAGTATTTT. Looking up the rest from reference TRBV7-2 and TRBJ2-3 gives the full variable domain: GAGVSQSPSNKVTEKGKDVELRCDPISGHTALYWYRQSLGQGLEFLIYFQGNSAPDKSGLPSDRFSAERTGGSVSTLTIQRTQQEDSAVYLCASSLDTDTQYFGPGTRLTVL.

This CDR3 is CASSNGFGEQYF. As DNA, the CDR3 is TGTGCCAGCAGTAATGGGTTTGGGGAGCAGTACTTC. V usage is TRBV6-5 and J usage is TRBJ2-7; D ambiguous. Trimming cost V 5 bases and J 7 bases, with 12 bases left between them. This CDR3 region has 12 residues. CDR1 and CDR2 (germline): MNHEY, SVGAGI.

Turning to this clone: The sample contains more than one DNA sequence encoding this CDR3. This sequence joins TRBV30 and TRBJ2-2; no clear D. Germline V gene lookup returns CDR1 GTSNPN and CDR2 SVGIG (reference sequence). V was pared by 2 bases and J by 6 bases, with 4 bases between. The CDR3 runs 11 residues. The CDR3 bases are TGTGCCTGGAGTCGGGCCGGGGAGCTGTTTTTT. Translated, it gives CAWSRAGELFF.

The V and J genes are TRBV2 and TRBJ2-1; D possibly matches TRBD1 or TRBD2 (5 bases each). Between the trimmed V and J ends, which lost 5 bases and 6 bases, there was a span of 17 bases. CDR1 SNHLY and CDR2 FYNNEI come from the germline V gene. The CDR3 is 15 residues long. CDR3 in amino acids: CASSFRGSGGNEQFF. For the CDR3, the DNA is TGTGCCAGCAGTTTCCGGGGTTCTGGGGGCAATGAGCAGTTCTTC.

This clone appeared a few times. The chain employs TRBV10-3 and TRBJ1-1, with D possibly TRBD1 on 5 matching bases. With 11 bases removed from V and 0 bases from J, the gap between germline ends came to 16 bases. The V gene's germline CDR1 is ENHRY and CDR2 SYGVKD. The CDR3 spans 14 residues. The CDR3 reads CAAGSLNMNTEAFF. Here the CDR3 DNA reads TGTGCCGCAGGGTCCTTGAACATGAACACTGAAGCTTTCTTT.

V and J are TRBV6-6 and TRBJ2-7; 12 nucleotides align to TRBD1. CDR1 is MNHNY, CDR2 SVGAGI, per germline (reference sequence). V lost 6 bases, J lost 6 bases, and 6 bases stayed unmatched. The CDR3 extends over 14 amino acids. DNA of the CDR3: TGTGCCAGCAGGGCCGGGACAGGGGGCCGCGAGCAGTACTTC. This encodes CASRAGTGGREQYF.

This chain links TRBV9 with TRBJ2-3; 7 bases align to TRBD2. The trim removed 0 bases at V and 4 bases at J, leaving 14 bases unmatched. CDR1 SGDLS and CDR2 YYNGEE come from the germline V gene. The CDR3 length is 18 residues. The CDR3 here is CASSVEGVLAFHPDTQYF. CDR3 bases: TGTGCCAGCAGCGTAGAGGGAGTACTAGCGTTTCATCCAGATACGCAGTATTTT.

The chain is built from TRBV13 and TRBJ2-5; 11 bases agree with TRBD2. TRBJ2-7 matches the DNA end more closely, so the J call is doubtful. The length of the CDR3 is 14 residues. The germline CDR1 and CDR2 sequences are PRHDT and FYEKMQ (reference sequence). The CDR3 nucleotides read TGTGCCAGCAGCTACGGGACTAGCGGCTACGAGCAGTACTTC. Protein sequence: CASSYGTSGYEQYF.

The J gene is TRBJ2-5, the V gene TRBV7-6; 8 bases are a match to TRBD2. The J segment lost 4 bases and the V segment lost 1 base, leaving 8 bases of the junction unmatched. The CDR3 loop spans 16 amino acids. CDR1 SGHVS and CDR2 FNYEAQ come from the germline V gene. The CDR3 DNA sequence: TGTGCCAGCAGCTTAGGGACTAGCTGGGGTCGAGAGACCCAGTACTTC. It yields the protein CASSLGTSWGRETQYF. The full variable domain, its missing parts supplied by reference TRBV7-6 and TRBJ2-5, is GAGVSQSPRYKVTKRGQDVALRCDPISGHVSLYWYRQALGQGPEFLTYFNYEAQQDKSGLPNDRFSAERPEGSISTLTIQRTEQRDSAMYRCASSLGTSWGRETQYFGPGTRLLVL.

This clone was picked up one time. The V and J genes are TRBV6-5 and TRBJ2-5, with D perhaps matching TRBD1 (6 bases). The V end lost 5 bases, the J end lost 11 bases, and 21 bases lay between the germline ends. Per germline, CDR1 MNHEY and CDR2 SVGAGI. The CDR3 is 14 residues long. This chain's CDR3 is CASSPTGPLWEQYF. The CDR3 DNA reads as TGTGCCAGCAGTCCCACAGGGCCCCTTTGGGAGCAGTACTTC.

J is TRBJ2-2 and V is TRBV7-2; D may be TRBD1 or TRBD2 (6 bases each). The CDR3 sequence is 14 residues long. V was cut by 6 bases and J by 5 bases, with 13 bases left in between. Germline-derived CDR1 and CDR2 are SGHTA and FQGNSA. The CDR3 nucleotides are TGTGCCAGCAGACTGGGGGGCCTAACCGGGGAGCTGTTTTTT. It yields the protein CASRLGGLTGELFF.

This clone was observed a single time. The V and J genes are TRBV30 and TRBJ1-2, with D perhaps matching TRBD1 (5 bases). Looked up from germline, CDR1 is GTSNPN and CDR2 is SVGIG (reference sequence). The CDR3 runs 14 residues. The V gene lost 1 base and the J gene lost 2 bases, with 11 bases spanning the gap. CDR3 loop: CAWSDWGANYGYTF. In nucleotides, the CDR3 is TGTGCCTGGAGTGATTGGGGCGCGAACTATGGCTACACCTTC.

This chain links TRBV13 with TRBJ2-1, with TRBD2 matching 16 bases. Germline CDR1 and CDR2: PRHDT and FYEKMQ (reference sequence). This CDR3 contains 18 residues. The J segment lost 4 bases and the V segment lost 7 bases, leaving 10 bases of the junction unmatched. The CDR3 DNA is TGTGCCAGCACCCCGGGGACTAGCGGGGGGGCCGCGTACAATGAGCAGTTCTTC. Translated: CASTPGTSGGAAYNEQFF.

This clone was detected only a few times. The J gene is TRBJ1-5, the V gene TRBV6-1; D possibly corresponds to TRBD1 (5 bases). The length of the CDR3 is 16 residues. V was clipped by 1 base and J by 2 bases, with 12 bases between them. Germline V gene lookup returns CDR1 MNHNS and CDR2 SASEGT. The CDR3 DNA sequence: TGTGCCAGCAGTGAAGTCGCGGGACGGCGCAATCAGCCCCAGCATTTT. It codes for CASSEVAGRRNQPQHF.

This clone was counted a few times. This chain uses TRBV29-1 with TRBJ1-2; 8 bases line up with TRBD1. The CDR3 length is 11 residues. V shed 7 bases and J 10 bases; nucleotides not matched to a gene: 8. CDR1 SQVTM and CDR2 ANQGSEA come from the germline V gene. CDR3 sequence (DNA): TGCAGCGCAGTGACAGGGGTCGTCTACACCTTC. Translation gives CSAVTGVVYTF.